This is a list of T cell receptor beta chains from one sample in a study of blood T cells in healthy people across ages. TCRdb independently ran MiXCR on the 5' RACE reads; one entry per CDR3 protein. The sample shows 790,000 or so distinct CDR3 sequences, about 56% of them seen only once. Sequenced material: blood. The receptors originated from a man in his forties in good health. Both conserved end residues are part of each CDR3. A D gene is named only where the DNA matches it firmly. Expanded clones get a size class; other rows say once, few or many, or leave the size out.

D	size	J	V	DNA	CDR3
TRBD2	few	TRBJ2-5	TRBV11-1	TGTGCCAGCAGCCTTAGCGGGAGTGGGACCCAGTACTTC	CASSLSGSGTQYF
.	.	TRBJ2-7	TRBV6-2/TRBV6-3	TGTGCCAGCAGGAACCGGGACACTAGCTACGAGCAGTACTTC	CASRNRDTSYEQYF
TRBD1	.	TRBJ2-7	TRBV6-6	TGTGCCAGCAGTCCCCTCCATCGGGACAGGGTTTCCTACGAGCAGTACTTC	CASSPLHRDRVSYEQYF
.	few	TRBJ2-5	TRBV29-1	TGCAGCGTTGGGCGTTGGGGGCAAGAGACCCAGTACTTC	CSVGRWGQETQYF
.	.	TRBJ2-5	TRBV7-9	TGTGCCAGCAGCGCGAACAGGGTGCAGGAGACCCAGTACTTC	CASSANRVQETQYF
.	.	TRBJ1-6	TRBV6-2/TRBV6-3	TGTGCCAGCAGTTGGGGACCGCACTATAATTCACCCCTCCACTTT	CASSWGPHYNSPLHF
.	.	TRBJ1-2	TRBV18	TGTGCCAGCTCACCAAAGAGTCAAGCTAACTATGGCTACACCTTC	CASSPKSQANYGYTF
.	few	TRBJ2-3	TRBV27	TGTGCCAGCAGTTTAAGTAGGATGGGTCGGACCACAGATACGCAGTATTTT	CASSLSRMGRTTDTQYF
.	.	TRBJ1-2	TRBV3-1	TGTGCCAGCAGCCTGAAGGCGGGGGGCTATGGCTACACCTTC	CASSLKAGGYGYTF
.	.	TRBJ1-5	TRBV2	TGTGCCAGCAGTGGGGGACGCACCCTCCCATCTAGCAATCAGCCCCAGCATTTT	CASSGGRTLPSSNQPQHF
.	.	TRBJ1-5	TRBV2	TGTGCCAGCAGCCTCCCAACGACGGGGGGAAACCAGCCCCAGCATTTT	CASSLPTTGGNQPQHF
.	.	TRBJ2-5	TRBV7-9	TGTGCCAGCAGCTCATCACTCGCAGGAGCACAAGAGACCCAGTACTTC	CASSSSLAGAQETQYF
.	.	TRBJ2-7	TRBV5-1	TGCGCCAGCAGCTTGGAGGGGGGGGATTACTACGAGCAGTACTTC	CASSLEGGDYYEQYF
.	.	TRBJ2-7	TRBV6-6	TGTGCCAGCAGTTACTCGGCAGCTCGCTACGAGCAGTACTTC	CASSYSAARYEQYF
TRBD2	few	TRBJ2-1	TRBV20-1	TGCAGTGCGATAGACTGGGGGGGTGCCGACAATGAGCAGTTCTTC	CSAIDWGGADNEQFF
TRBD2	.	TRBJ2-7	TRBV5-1	TGCGCCAGCTCCAGACTAGCGGGACACAACTCCTACAATGAGCAGTACTTC	CASSRLAGHNSYNEQYF
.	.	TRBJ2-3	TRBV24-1	TGTGCCACCTGCGCCGTTCGGAGGTGGGGCACAGATACGCAGTATTTT	CATCAVRRWGTDTQYF
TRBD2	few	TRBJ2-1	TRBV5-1	TGCGCCAGCAGCTTCGACGCGGGGGGCCCTGACAATGAGCAGTTCTTC	CASSFDAGGPDNEQFF
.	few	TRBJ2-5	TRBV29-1	TGCAGCGTTGACCGCCGAGAGACCCAGTACTTC	CSVDRRETQYF
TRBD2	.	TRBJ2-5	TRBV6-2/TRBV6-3	TGTGCCAGCAGAGATAGCGGGATCCAAGAGACCCAGTACTTC	CASRDSGIQETQYF
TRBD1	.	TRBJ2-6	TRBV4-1	TGCGCCAGCAGCCAAGATGTTTGGGACAGTTCCTCTGGGGCCAACGTCCTGACTTTC	CASSQDVWDSSSGANVLTF
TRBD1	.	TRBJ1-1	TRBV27	TGTGCCAGCAGTTTATTCAGGGGGCAGAACACTGAAGCTTTCTTT	CASSLFRGQNTEAFF
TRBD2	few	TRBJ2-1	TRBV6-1	TGTGCCAGCAGCTTGGGACTAGCGGGACGGGCCTTTAACAATGAGCAGTTCTTC	CASSLGLAGRAFNNEQFF
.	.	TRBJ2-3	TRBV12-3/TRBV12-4	TGTGCCAGCAGCTGGAGACAGGTGGTACCAGATACGCAGTATTTT	CASSWRQVVPDTQYF
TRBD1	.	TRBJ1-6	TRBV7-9	TGTGCCAGCAGCTTAGGACAGGGATTGAATTCACCCCTCCACTTT	CASSLGQGLNSPLHF
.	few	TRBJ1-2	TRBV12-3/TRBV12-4	TGTGCCAGCAGTTTCCGGTCGGCAGTCTATGGCTACACCTTC	CASSFRSAVYGYTF
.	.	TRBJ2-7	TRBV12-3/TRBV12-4	TGTGCCAGCAGTTCATCTCCTCAGCCCTACGAGCAGTACTTC	CASSSSPQPYEQYF
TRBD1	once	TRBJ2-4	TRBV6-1	TGTGCCAGCAGCGAACCAGCCGGGACAGCCTTGGGGGAGCAGTACTTC	CASSEPAGTALGEQYF
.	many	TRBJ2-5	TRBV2	TGTGCCAGCAGTGCGGAGGGGGCTGAGCAAGAGACCCAGTACTTC	CASSAEGAEQETQYF
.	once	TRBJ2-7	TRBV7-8	TGTGCCAGCAGCTTAGTGGAGGGGGGCTCCTACGAGCAGTACTTC	CASSLVEGGSYEQYF
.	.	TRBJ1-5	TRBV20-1	TGCAGTGCTAGGGACCCCCTAGTTAGAAATCAGCCCCAGCATTTT	CSARDPLVRNQPQHF
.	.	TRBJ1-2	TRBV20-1	TGCAGTGCTTACGGCAACCGGGATAGGGAAGGCTACACCTTC	CSAYGNRDREGYTF
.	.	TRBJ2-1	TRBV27	TGTGCCAGCAGGGATGGGGCCTACAATGAGCAGTTCTTC	CASRDGAYNEQFF
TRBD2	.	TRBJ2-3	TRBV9	TGTGCCAGCAGCAGGACTAGCGGGACCCCAGATACGCAGTATTTT	CASSRTSGTPDTQYF
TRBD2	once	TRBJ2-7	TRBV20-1	TGCAGTGCTGTTCGACTAGCGGGAGGCGAGCAGTACTTC	CSAVRLAGGEQYF
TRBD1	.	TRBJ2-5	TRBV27	TGTGCCAGCAGTTTCATCAACAGGGGTAAAGTAAAGACCCAGTACTTC	CASSFINRGKVKTQYF
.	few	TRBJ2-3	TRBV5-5	TGTGCCAGCAGCTTGGAGGCCACAGATACGCAGTATTTT	CASSLEATDTQYF